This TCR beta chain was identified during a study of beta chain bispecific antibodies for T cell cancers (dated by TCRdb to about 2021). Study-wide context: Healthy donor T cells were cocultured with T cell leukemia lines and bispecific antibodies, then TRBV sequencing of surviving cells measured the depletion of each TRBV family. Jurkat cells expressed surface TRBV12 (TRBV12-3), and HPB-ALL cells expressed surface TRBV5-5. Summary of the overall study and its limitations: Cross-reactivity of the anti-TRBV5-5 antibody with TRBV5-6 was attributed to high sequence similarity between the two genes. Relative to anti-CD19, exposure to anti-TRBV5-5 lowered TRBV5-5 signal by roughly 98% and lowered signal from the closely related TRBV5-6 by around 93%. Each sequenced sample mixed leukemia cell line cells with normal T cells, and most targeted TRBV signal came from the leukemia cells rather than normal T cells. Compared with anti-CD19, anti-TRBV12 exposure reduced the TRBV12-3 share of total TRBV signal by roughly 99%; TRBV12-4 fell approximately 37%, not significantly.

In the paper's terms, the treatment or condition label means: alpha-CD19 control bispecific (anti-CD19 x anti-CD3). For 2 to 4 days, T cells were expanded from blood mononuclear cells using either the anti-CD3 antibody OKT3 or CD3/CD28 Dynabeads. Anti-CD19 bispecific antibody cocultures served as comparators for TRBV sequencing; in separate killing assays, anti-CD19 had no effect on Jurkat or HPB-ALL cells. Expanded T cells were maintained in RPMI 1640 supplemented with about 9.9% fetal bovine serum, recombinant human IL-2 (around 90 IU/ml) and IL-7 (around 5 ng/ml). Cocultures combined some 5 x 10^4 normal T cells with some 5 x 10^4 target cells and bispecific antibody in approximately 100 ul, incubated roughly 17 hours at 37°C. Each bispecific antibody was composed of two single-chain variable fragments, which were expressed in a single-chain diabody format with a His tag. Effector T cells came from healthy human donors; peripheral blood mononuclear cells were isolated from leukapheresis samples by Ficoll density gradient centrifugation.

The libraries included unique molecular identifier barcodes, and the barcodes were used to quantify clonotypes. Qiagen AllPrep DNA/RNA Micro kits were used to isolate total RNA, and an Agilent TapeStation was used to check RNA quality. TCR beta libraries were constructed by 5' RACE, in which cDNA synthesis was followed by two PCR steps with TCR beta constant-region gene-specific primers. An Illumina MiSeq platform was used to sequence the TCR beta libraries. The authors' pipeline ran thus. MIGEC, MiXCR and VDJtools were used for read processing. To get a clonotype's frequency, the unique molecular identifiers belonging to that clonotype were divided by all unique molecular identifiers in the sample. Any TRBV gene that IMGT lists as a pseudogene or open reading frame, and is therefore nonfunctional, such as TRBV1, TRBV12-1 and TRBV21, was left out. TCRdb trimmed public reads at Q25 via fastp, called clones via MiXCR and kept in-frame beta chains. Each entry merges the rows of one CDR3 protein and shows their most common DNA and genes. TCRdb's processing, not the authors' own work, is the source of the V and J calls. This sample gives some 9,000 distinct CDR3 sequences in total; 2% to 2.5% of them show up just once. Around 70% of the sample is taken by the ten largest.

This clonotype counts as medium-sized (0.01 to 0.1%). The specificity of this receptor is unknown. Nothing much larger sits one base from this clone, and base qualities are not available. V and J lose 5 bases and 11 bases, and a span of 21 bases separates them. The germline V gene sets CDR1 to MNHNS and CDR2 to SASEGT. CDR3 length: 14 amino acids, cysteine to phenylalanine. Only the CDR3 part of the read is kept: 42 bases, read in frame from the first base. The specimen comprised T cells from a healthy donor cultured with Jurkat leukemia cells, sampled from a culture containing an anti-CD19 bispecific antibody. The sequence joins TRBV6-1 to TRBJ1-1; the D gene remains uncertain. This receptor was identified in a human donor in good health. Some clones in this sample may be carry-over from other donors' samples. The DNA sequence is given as TGTGCCAGCAGTTCCACGGGAGGCCCCGCTGGGGCTTTCTTT. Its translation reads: CASSSTGGPAGAFF.